Listed here are 2 T cell receptor beta chains from one sample, sequenced in a study of cytomegalovirus exposure and HLA in healthy donors. The study ran its PCR with 60 Vbeta and 13 Jbeta primers. Repertoires were generated with immunoSEQ multiplex PCR, while TCRdb's copy carries only in-frame clones and drops some. The data show roughly 150,000 clones, 73% seen once. The specimen sequenced was PBMCs. Receptors originate from a young woman in good health and CMV-seropositive.

This chain connects TRBV6-1 to TRBJ2-1; no definite D call. Between the trimmed V and J ends, which lost 7 bases and 4 bases, there was a span of 14 bases. The CDR3 has 14 residues. Germline loops: CDR1 MNHNS, CDR2 SASEGT. CDR3 DNA sequence: TGTGCCAGCACCCCCGCAAAGCCTTACAATGAGCAGTTCTTC. Amino acid sequence: CASTPAKPYNEQFF.

The chain couples TRBV6-5 to TRBJ2-5; D is possibly TRBD1 (5 bases). The V end was cut by 4 bases, the J end by 7 bases, with 13 bases between. The CDR3 contains 13 residues. Germline assignment: CDR1 MNHEY and CDR2 SVGAGI. The CDR3 nucleotides read TGTGCCAGCAGTTTTCAGGGTCTTGGGACCCAGTACTTC. The encoded protein is CASSFQGLGTQYF.